Presented here are 12 T cell receptor beta chains from one specimen sequenced in a study of cytomegalovirus exposure and HLA in healthy donors. It was with 60 Vbeta and 13 Jbeta primers that the PCR ran. Produced via immunoSEQ multiplex PCR; TCRdb's table is partial and in-frame only. The sample consists of about 150,000 clones, 84% of them appearing once. The sequencing input was PBMCs. The receptors derive from a girl aged 5 to 17 in good health and CMV-seropositive.

The chain joins TRBV10-3 to TRBJ2-1; 9 bases line up with TRBD1. CDR1 is ENHRY, CDR2 SYGVKD, per germline. The CDR3 sequence is 15 residues long. Trimming took 6 bases from V and 5 from J; bases not matched to a gene: 8. CDR3 nucleotides: TGTGCCATCAGCGCCGGGACAGGGAGTAACAATGAGCAGTTCTTC. It specifies CAISAGTGSNNEQFF.

This clone was found a few times. The sample has other DNA sequences that encode this CDR3 too. The gene calls are TRBV6-5 and TRBJ2-5; 7 bases are a match to TRBD1. The CDR3 contains 14 residues. The J segment lost 2 bases and the V segment lost 5 bases, leaving 5 bases of the junction unmatched. The germline V gene encodes CDR1 MNHEY and CDR2 SVGAGI. CDR3 in DNA: TGTGCCAGCAGTGTGGGGACAGTTCAAGAGACCCAGTACTTC. Amino acid sequence: CASSVGTVQETQYF.

The rearrangement uses TRBV4-1 and TRBJ1-6, with TRBD1 matching 9 bases. V shed 2 bases and J 3 bases; nucleotides not matched to a gene: 8. Germline V gene lookup returns CDR1 MGHRA and CDR2 YSYEKL. This CDR3 has 18 amino acids. The CDR3 protein is CASSQFPQGAVYNSPLHF. The DNA of the CDR3 is TGCGCCAGCAGCCAATTCCCACAGGGGGCGGTCTATAATTCACCCCTCCACTTT.

V usage is TRBV6-6 and J usage is TRBJ1-1; the D is unclear. Germline lookup yields CDR1 MNHNY and CDR2 SVGAGI (reference sequence). The V and J ends lost 2 bases and 0 bases respectively, with 10 bases between them. The CDR3 is 15 amino acids. CDR3 in amino acids: CASSYNRDLNTEAFF. The CDR3 nucleotides read TGTGCCAGCAGTTACAACAGAGACCTGAACACTGAAGCTTTCTTT.

The rearrangement links TRBV4-1 to TRBJ1-2; D gene uncertain. Germline-derived CDR1 and CDR2 are MGHRA and YSYEKL. The V and J ends lost 0 bases and 11 bases respectively, with 19 bases between them. There are 15 residues in the CDR3. The CDR3 region has the DNA TGCGCCAGCAGCCAAGATCCGGAGAGAGTGTTGTGGTACACCTTC. This translates into CASSQDPERVLWYTF.

The chain couples TRBV9 to TRBJ2-6, with a tentative D call TRBD1 (6 bases). Trimming removed 0 bases from V and 8 bases from J, with 12 bases in between. Germline-derived CDR1 and CDR2 are SGDLS and YYNGEE. The CDR3 has 15 amino acids. CDR3 DNA: TGTGCCAGCAGCGTAGGCACAGGGATGACCAACGTCCTGACTTTC. This encodes CASSVGTGMTNVLTF. The whole variable domain, remainder taken from reference TRBV9 and TRBJ2-6, is DSGVTQTPKHLITATGQRVTLRCSPRSGDLSVYWYQQSLDQGLQFLIQYYNGEERAKGNILERFSAQQFPDLHSELNLSSLELGDSALYFCASSVGTGMTNVLTFGAGSRLTVL.

V is TRBV10-3 and J is TRBJ2-6, with 7 bases that match TRBD1. The ends lost 3 bases at V and 0 bases at J; junction bases unmatched: 2. CDR1 is ENHRY, CDR2 SYGVKD, per germline. This CDR3 spans 16 amino acids. DNA for the CDR3: TGTGCCATCAGTGATAGGGGGCGCTCTGGGGCCAACGTCCTGACTTTC. It yields the protein CAISDRGRSGANVLTF.

The chain joins TRBV9 to TRBJ2-2; 10 bases fit TRBD1. V gave up 0 bases and J gave up 3 bases; unmatched junction bases: 2. Germline V gives CDR1 SGDLS, CDR2 YYNGEE. CDR3 length: 16 residues. The CDR3 DNA sequence: TGTGCCAGCAGCGTAGTCGGGACAGGGGACACCGGGGAGCTGTTTTTT. Its translation: CASSVVGTGDTGELFF.

The gene calls are TRBV9 and TRBJ1-2; D remains unclear. CDR3 length equals 19 residues. The V end lost 0 bases, the J end lost 5 bases, and 26 bases lay between the germline ends. CDR1 SGDLS and CDR2 YYNGEE come from the germline V gene. The CDR3 coding sequence is TGTGCCAGCAGCGTAGGCGGGTTCACCCCCGATCCTCACAATTATGGCTACACCTTC. Amino acid sequence: CASSVGGFTPDPHNYGYTF.

The genes are TRBV5-1 and TRBJ2-3; 8 bases line up with TRBD1. The V gene end was trimmed by 4 bases and the J gene end by 1 base; junction bases not matched to a gene: 5. Germline CDR1 reads SGHRS; CDR2 reads YFSETQ. The CDR3 totals 15 residues. This chain's CDR3 is CASSVDRVRTDTQYF. DNA of the CDR3: TGCGCCAGCAGCGTGGACAGGGTTCGCACAGATACGCAGTATTTT.

The rearrangement uses TRBV6-1 and TRBJ1-5; 10 bases align to TRBD1. Germline V gene lookup returns CDR1 MNHNS and CDR2 SASEGT. The CDR3 sequence is 20 residues long. With 6 bases clipped from V and 0 bases from J, the junction kept 17 bases outside the gene matches. CDR3 bases: TGTGCCAGCAGCGAATCCCGATGGGACAGGGGCGTCTATAGCAATCAGCCCCAGCATTTT. Its translation: CASSESRWDRGVYSNQPQHF.

This rearrangement joins TRBV6-5 to TRBJ1-2, with D possibly TRBD1 on 6 matching bases. The CDR3 has 14 residues. Trimming removed 6 bases at V and 4 bases at J, with 15 bases between. CDR1 is MNHEY and CDR2 is SVGAGI in the germline V gene. CDR3 protein: CASRGTGQGYGYTF. DNA for the CDR3: TGTGCCAGCAGGGGAACAGGGCAGGGCTATGGCTACACCTTC.